This is a list of T cell receptor beta chains from one sample in a study of tumor-infiltrating lymphocytes in localized non-small cell lung cancer. Clones were sequenced by immunoSEQ multiplex PCR, and TCRdb holds only the in-frame ones, with some missing. The repertoire holds some 30,000 clones, with roughly 88% as singletons. The sequenced material came from lung tumor tissue. The source is a human donor with non-small cell lung cancer. The CDR3 runs from the conserved cysteine through the conserved F or W. A D gene is named only where the DNA matches it firmly. Rows may omit the clone size; those that give it use once, few, many or a size class.

v_gene: TRBV4-3
abundance: -
j_gene: TRBJ1-1
d_gene: -
CDR3nt: TGCGCCAGCAGCCAGGTGGTAGTTGTGAAGAACACTGAAGCTTTCTTT
CDR3aa: CASSQVVVVKNTEAFF

v_gene: TRBV6-5
abundance: -
j_gene: TRBJ2-7
d_gene: -
CDR3nt: TGTGCCAGCAGTTACTCGATTTCCAGGGCGGGCGAGCAGTACTTC
CDR3aa: CASSYSISRAGEQYF

v_gene: TRBV4-3
abundance: -
j_gene: TRBJ1-3
d_gene: -
CDR3nt: TGCGCCAGCAGCCAAGACACGGCCTCTGGAAACACCATATATTTT
CDR3aa: CASSQDTASGNTIYF

v_gene: TRBV6-6
abundance: -
j_gene: TRBJ1-1
d_gene: -
CDR3nt: TGTGCCAGCAGTTACGGTTCCAGCACCGTGGACACTGAAGCTTTCTTT
CDR3aa: CASSYGSSTVDTEAFF

v_gene: TRBV9
abundance: -
j_gene: TRBJ2-5
d_gene: -
CDR3nt: TGTGCCAGCAGCGTCAGGGGAGGCCTCCAAGAGACCCAGTACTTC
CDR3aa: CASSVRGGLQETQYF

v_gene: TRBV7-9
abundance: -
j_gene: TRBJ1-1
d_gene: -
CDR3nt: TGTGCCAGCAGCTTAGCAGGGAACACTGAAGCTTTCTTT
CDR3aa: CASSLAGNTEAFF

v_gene: TRBV30
abundance: -
j_gene: TRBJ1-1
d_gene: -
CDR3nt: TGTGCCTGGAGTAGGGGCAGACAGAACACTGAAGCTTTCTTT
CDR3aa: CAWSRGRQNTEAFF

v_gene: TRBV5-1
abundance: -
j_gene: TRBJ2-2
d_gene: TRBD1
CDR3nt: TGCGCCAGCAGCGGCGACAGGGGAGGTACCGGGGAGCTGTTTTTT
CDR3aa: CASSGDRGGTGELFF

v_gene: TRBV28
abundance: -
j_gene: TRBJ1-6
d_gene: -
CDR3nt: TGTGCCAGCACCAACCCACAGGGAGGGTATTCACCCCTCCACTTT
CDR3aa: CASTNPQGGYSPLHF

v_gene: TRBV7-7
abundance: -
j_gene: TRBJ2-5
d_gene: -
CDR3nt: TGTGCTAGCAGCTTAGTCTACAGGTCGGGTCAAGAGACCCAGTACTTC
CDR3aa: CASSLVYRSGQETQYF

v_gene: TRBV9
abundance: -
j_gene: TRBJ2-7
d_gene: -
CDR3nt: TGTGCCAGCAGCGTAGTCCCGAACTACGAGCAGTACTTC
CDR3aa: CASSVVPNYEQYF

v_gene: TRBV4-3
abundance: -
j_gene: TRBJ1-2
d_gene: -
CDR3nt: TGCGCCAGCAGCCAAAGCCTCAGGGACCCCATCACCTTC
CDR3aa: CASSQSLRDPITF

v_gene: TRBV7-2
abundance: -
j_gene: TRBJ1-6
d_gene: TRBD1
CDR3nt: TGTGCCAGCAATAGGGGACAGGGGGCTGAATCCCTCCACTTT
CDR3aa: CASNRGQGAESLHF

v_gene: TRBV19
abundance: -
j_gene: TRBJ2-5
d_gene: TRBD1
CDR3nt: TGTGCCAGTAGTGCGACAGGGTTTGGAGAGACCCAGTACTTC
CDR3aa: CASSATGFGETQYF

v_gene: TRBV5-8
abundance: few
j_gene: TRBJ2-7
d_gene: -
CDR3nt: TGTGCCAGCAGCCCCCGGACTATGACCTACGAGCAGTACTTC
CDR3aa: CASSPRTMTYEQYF

v_gene: TRBV18
abundance: -
j_gene: TRBJ1-1
d_gene: -
CDR3nt: TGTGCCAGCTCAGGTATGAGGGACACTGAAGCTTTCTTT
CDR3aa: CASSGMRDTEAFF

v_gene: TRBV19
abundance: -
j_gene: TRBJ2-2
d_gene: -
CDR3nt: TGTGCCAGTGGAGGATTGGGGAACACCGGGGAGCTGTTTTTT
CDR3aa: CASGGLGNTGELFF

v_gene: TRBV7-9
abundance: -
j_gene: TRBJ2-5
d_gene: TRBD2
CDR3nt: TGTGCCAGCAGCTTCTCCCCGGGACTACACGAGGGGACCCAGTACTTC
CDR3aa: CASSFSPGLHEGTQYF

v_gene: TRBV5-1
abundance: -
j_gene: TRBJ2-5
d_gene: TRBD2
CDR3nt: TGCGCCAGCAGCATTGGCCTTTTAGCGGGGGGTCAAGAGACCCAGTACTTC
CDR3aa: CASSIGLLAGGQETQYF

v_gene: TRBV19
abundance: -
j_gene: TRBJ2-5
d_gene: -
CDR3nt: TGTGCCAGTAGAGGGGGGGGCTTGGAGACCCAGTACTTC
CDR3aa: CASRGGGLETQYF

v_gene: TRBV28
abundance: -
j_gene: TRBJ2-2
d_gene: -
CDR3nt: TGTGCCAGCAGTTCTGGACCGAACACCGGGGAGCTGTTTTTT
CDR3aa: CASSSGPNTGELFF

v_gene: TRBV27
abundance: -
j_gene: TRBJ1-6
d_gene: -
CDR3nt: TGTGCCAGCAGTTCCGGACGGAGGAATTCACCCCTCCACTTT
CDR3aa: CASSSGRRNSPLHF

v_gene: TRBV7-9
abundance: -
j_gene: TRBJ1-5
d_gene: TRBD1
CDR3nt: TGTGCCAGCAGCTTAGGGGGACAGGGTCTCCAGCCCCAGCATTTT
CDR3aa: CASSLGGQGLQPQHF

v_gene: TRBV28
abundance: once
j_gene: TRBJ1-5
d_gene: -
CDR3nt: TGTGCCAGCAGTTTAGGCTACAGGTCGCGCAATCAGCCCCAGCATTTT
CDR3aa: CASSLGYRSRNQPQHF

v_gene: TRBV27
abundance: -
j_gene: TRBJ1-1
d_gene: TRBD1
CDR3nt: TGTGCCAGCAGTCCCGACAGGGGACGCGCTGAAGCTTTCTTT
CDR3aa: CASSPDRGRAEAFF